The 15 T cell receptor beta chains given below trace back to one sample, sequenced in a study of OX40 agonist ivuxolimab in advanced cancers. This table comes from immunoSEQ multiplex PCR, and its TCRdb copy is limited to in-frame clones, with some not included. The data hold around 35,000 clones, with more than 75% observed a single time. Sample: CD4+ or CD8+ T cells sorted from blood, taken in a trial of the OX40 agonist ivuxolimab. The receptors here all came from an adult with an advanced solid tumor such as melanoma, head and neck, liver or kidney cancer.

The chain uses TRBV7-2 and TRBJ2-7; 7 bases are shared with TRBD2. Germline trimming cut 3 bases from V and 0 bases from J; bases unmatched to any gene: 5. Germline-derived CDR1 and CDR2 are SGHTA and FQGNSA. The CDR3 totals 15 residues. The CDR3 spells CASSLTSQSSYEQYF. The CDR3 coding sequence is TGTGCCAGCAGCTTGACTAGCCAGAGCTCCTACGAGCAGTACTTC.

The CDR3 DNA reads TGTGCCAGCAGCCAAGGACAAATCAATGAGCAGTTCTTC. Translated, it gives CASSQGQINEQFF. The rearrangement joins TRBV4-2 to TRBJ2-1; no definite D call. The CDR3 length is 13 residues. Germline loops: CDR1 LGHNA, CDR2 YNFKEQ. The germline V and J ends were trimmed by 1 base and 6 bases, with 7 bases remaining between them.

The chain employs TRBV20-1 and TRBJ2-3; D perhaps matches TRBD1 (6 bases). This CDR3 contains 11 residues. Trimming cost V 4 bases and J 6 bases, with 8 bases left between them. CDR1 and CDR2 from the germline V gene are DFQATT and SNEGSKA (reference sequence). The CDR3 bases are TGCAGTGCTACAGGGGAGGATACGCAGTATTTT. As protein: CSATGEDTQYF.

The J gene is TRBJ2-7, the V gene TRBV27; a possible D gene is TRBD1 (6 bases). The CDR3 totals 14 residues. V gave up 4 bases and J gave up 4 bases, with 14 bases separating them. Germline V gene sequence: CDR1 MNHEY, CDR2 SMNVEV (reference sequence). CDR3 DNA sequence: TGTGCCAGCAGTTCGGGACAAGAGATTTACGAGCAGTACTTC. It yields the protein CASSSGQEIYEQYF.

V gene TRBV28 combines with J gene TRBJ2-1, with 7 bases identical to TRBD2. Germline CDR1 reads MDHEN; CDR2 reads SYDVKM. The CDR3 is 13 residues long. With V trimmed by 4 bases and J by 11 bases, 8 bases remained unmatched. The CDR3 region has the DNA TGTGCCAGCAGTTCCCCCGTACTAGCGCAGCAGTTCTTC. Translating gives CASSSPVLAQQFF.

This rearrangement joins TRBV5-5 to TRBJ2-5; D perhaps matches TRBD1 (8 bases). CDR3 size: 14 residues. Germline V lookup: CDR1 SGHKS, CDR2 YYEKEE (reference sequence). V dropped 4 bases and J dropped 5 bases, with 15 bases sitting between them. DNA of the CDR3: TGTGCCAGCAGCGGTACAGGGGGAGGGGAGACCCAGTACTTC. Translation: CASSGTGGGETQYF.

The rearrangement uses TRBV6-5 and TRBJ2-7; the D call may be TRBD1 or TRBD2 (5 bases each). Trimming cost V 8 bases and J 5 bases, with 10 bases left between them. Germline assignment: CDR1 MNHEY and CDR2 SVGAGI. This CDR3 is built from 11 residues. The CDR3 sequence: CASLRGDEQYF. The CDR3 nucleotides read TGTGCCAGCCTGAGAGGGGACGAGCAGTACTTC.

This clone was seen more than once but under ten times. The chain links TRBV7-2 to TRBJ2-5; either TRBD1 or TRBD2 may supply D (6 bases each). CDR3 length: 15 amino acids. V was clipped by 8 bases and J by 1 base, with 17 bases between them. Looked up from germline, CDR1 is SGHTA and CDR2 is FQGNSA. CDR3 bases: TGTGCCAGCCGTGGGCCGCGGGACATCCAAGAGACCCAGTACTTC. Amino acid sequence: CASRGPRDIQETQYF.

The rearrangement joins TRBV4-1 to TRBJ2-7, with no clear D. CDR1 and CDR2 from the germline V gene are MGHRA and YSYEKL. The CDR3 has 13 amino acids. V lost 0 bases and J 4 bases, leaving 7 bases between the germline ends. The CDR3 nucleotides read TGCGCCAGCAGCCAAGAAGAAGCGTACGAGCAGTACTTC. This sequence encodes CASSQEEAYEQYF.

The chain carries TRBV7-6 and TRBJ1-1; D unclear. The V end was cut by 2 bases, the J end by 0 bases, with 13 bases between. The germline gives CDR1 SGHVS, CDR2 FNYEAQ. The CDR3 is 16 amino acids. DNA for the CDR3: TGTGCCAGCAGCTTATTACAAGGTCAGATGAACACTGAAGCTTTCTTT. Protein sequence: CASSLLQGQMNTEAFF.

V is TRBV11-2 and J is TRBJ2-2, with 8 bases matching TRBD2. This CDR3 has 19 amino acids. The ends lost 0 bases at V and 5 bases at J; junction bases unmatched: 14. Germline V gene data show CDR1 as SGHAT and CDR2 as FQNNGV. CDR3: CASSLDRVWEAGETGELFF. In nucleotides, the CDR3 is TGTGCCAGCAGCTTAGATCGGGTCTGGGAAGCGGGAGAGACCGGGGAGCTGTTTTTT.

The rearrangement uses TRBV6-5 and TRBJ2-4; maybe TRBD1 (5 bases). V lost 2 bases and J 13 bases, leaving 9 bases between the germline ends. Germline assignment: CDR1 MNHEY and CDR2 SVGAGI. The CDR3 runs to 11 residues. This chain's CDR3 is CASSYLRVQYF. DNA of the CDR3: TGTGCCAGCAGTTACCTCAGGGTCCAGTACTTC.

This clone was counted a few times. CDR3 protein: CASSLAVGTHYEQYF. The CDR3 bases are TGTGCCAGCAGCTTAGCAGTCGGTACCCACTACGAGCAGTACTTC. The chain links TRBV7-8 to TRBJ2-7; no definite D call. The CDR3 spans 15 residues. Germline lookup yields CDR1 SGHVS and CDR2 FQNEAQ. V gave up 0 bases and J gave up 3 bases, with 12 bases separating them.

The rearrangement joins TRBV18 to TRBJ2-7; 8 nucleotides align to TRBD1. J gave up 4 bases and V 2 bases, and 7 bases lay outside the gene matches. Germline values: CDR1 KGHSH, CDR2 LQKENI. The CDR3 is made up of 15 amino acids. DNA of the CDR3: TGTGCCAGCTCACCAGCGACAGGGGAATTTTACGAGCAGTACTTC. Amino acids: CASSPATGEFYEQYF.

This clone was recorded a few times. CDR3 nucleotides: TGTGCCAGCAGCCTAGCGGGCTCTCTCGAGACCCAGTACTTC. It encodes CASSLAGSLETQYF. The rearrangement uses TRBV7-3 and TRBJ2-5, with 8 bases aligning to TRBD2. The CDR3 sequence is 14 residues long. The V gene end was trimmed by 5 bases and the J gene end by 5 bases; junction bases not matched to a gene: 7. Germline V gives CDR1 SGHTA, CDR2 FQGTGA.